These 24 T cell receptor beta chains originate from one sample sequenced in a study of shared T cell receptors in the human thymus. This table comes from immunoSEQ multiplex PCR, and its TCRdb copy is limited to in-frame clones, with some not included. This sample has hundreds of thousands of clones, with roughly 88% found just once. The same sample was also studied in work on human thymus T cells.

Material: thymocytes. The receptors were gathered from a boy in the first two years of life with a congenital heart defect.

The chain employs TRBV5-6 and TRBJ2-5; TRBD1 aligns across 9 bases. CDR1 is SGHDT and CDR2 is YYEEEE in the germline V gene. CDR3 length: 16 residues. Trimming took 3 bases from V and 4 from J; bases not matched to a gene: 10. The CDR3 reads CASSSRPGQGIETQYF. CDR3 coding DNA: TGTGCCAGCAGCTCCCGACCGGGACAGGGAATAGAGACCCAGTACTTC.

The J gene is TRBJ2-3, the V gene TRBV5-1; 11 bases fit TRBD2. There are 14 residues in the CDR3. With 4 bases clipped from V and 6 bases from J, the junction kept 4 bases outside the gene matches. The germline gives CDR1 SGHRS, CDR2 YFSETQ. CDR3 loop: CASSVTSGSDTQYF. The CDR3 nucleotides are TGCGCCAGCAGCGTCACTAGCGGGAGTGATACGCAGTATTTT.

Only a few counts were recorded for this clone. The chain uses TRBV18 and TRBJ1-4; a possible D gene is TRBD1 (5 bases). The V gene's germline CDR1 is KGHSH and CDR2 LQKENI. Trimming stripped 9 bases from V and 4 bases from J, with 15 bases between. This CDR3 spans 14 amino acids. This chain's CDR3 is CASAEGHGNEKLFF. Written as DNA, the CDR3 is TGTGCCAGTGCGGAGGGGCATGGTAATGAAAAACTGTTTTTT.

V usage is TRBV6-6 and J usage is TRBJ2-3; 7 bases map to TRBD2. V was clipped by 7 bases and J by 1 base; unmatched bases: 11. Per germline, CDR1 MNHNY and CDR2 SVGAGI (reference sequence). The CDR3 has 16 residues. CDR3 in DNA: TGTGCCAGCACCCGAGACGAGCGGGGAGGCACAGATACGCAGTATTTT. Protein sequence: CASTRDERGGTDTQYF.

The chain is built from TRBV10-3 and TRBJ2-3; D is unclear. This CDR3 comprises 12 residues. The germline V gene has CDR1 ENHRY and CDR2 SYGVKD. Trimming shortened V by 6 bases and J by 4 bases, and 8 bases separated the two germline ends. The DNA of the CDR3 is TGTGCCATCAGGGCGGCGGCAGATACGCAGTATTTT. This translates into CAIRAAADTQYF.

This CDR3 reads CASRHSSRGRKGDNEQFF. In DNA form, the CDR3 reads TGTGCCAGCAGACATTCCTCCAGGGGGCGCAAAGGAGACAATGAGCAGTTCTTC. The J gene is TRBJ2-1, the V gene TRBV7-9; 8 bases are shared with TRBD1. The CDR3 extends over 18 amino acids. CDR1 SEHNR and CDR2 FQNEAQ come from the germline V gene (reference sequence). The V gene end was trimmed by 6 bases and the J gene end by 5 bases; junction bases not matched to a gene: 18.

The V gene is TRBV19, the J gene TRBJ2-5, with 7 bases aligning to TRBD1. The CDR3 loop spans 13 amino acids. Trimming cost V 5 bases and J 3 bases; bases outside gene matches: 3. The germline gives CDR1 LNHDA, CDR2 SQIVND (reference sequence). CDR3 in amino acids: CASSSGQEETQYF. The CDR3 DNA reads TGTGCCAGTAGTTCAGGACAGGAAGAGACCCAGTACTTC. Drawing the rest from reference TRBV19 and TRBJ2-5, the complete variable domain is DGGITQSPKYLFRKEGQNVTLSCEQNLNHDAMYWYRQDPGQGLRLIYYSQIVNDFQKGDIAEGYSVSREKKESFPLTVTSAQKNPTAFYLCASSSGQEETQYFGPGTRLLVL.

This clone appeared a few times. The chain recombines TRBV5-4 with TRBJ2-7, with 8 bases matching TRBD2. This CDR3 has 18 amino acids. Germline CDR1 and CDR2: SGHNT and YYREEE (reference sequence). J lost 1 base, V lost 0 bases, and 12 bases had no gene match. The CDR3 DNA reads TGTGCCAGCAGCTTGGGCGGGAGGCCCCACGGACTGTCCTACGAGCAGTACTTC. Translation: CASSLGGRPHGLSYEQYF.

The J gene is TRBJ1-2, the V gene TRBV19, with D maybe TRBD1 (5 bases). The CDR3 loop spans 15 amino acids. Trimming took off 4 bases at V and 2 bases at J, with 14 bases between the two ends. Germline V lookup: CDR1 LNHDA, CDR2 SQIVND (reference sequence). The CDR3 bases are TGTGCCAGTAGTACCCAGACAGTGTTCAACTATGGCTACACCTTC. Translation: CASSTQTVFNYGYTF.

The V and J genes are TRBV13 and TRBJ2-2; the match to TRBD1 covers 9 bases. The J segment lost 3 bases and the V segment lost 5 bases, leaving 4 bases of the junction unmatched. The CDR3 is made up of 15 amino acids. The germline CDR1 and CDR2 sequences are PRHDT and FYEKMQ (reference sequence). CDR3 sequence: CASSPRDRDTGELFF. The CDR3 DNA reads TGTGCCAGCAGCCCGCGGGACAGGGACACCGGGGAGCTGTTTTTT.

The chain combines TRBV7-9 with TRBJ1-1; no definite D call. Trimming took off 4 bases at V and 0 bases at J, with 6 bases between the two ends. The CDR3 runs 13 residues. Germline assignment: CDR1 SEHNR and CDR2 FQNEAQ (reference sequence). The CDR3 sequence is CASSSEVNTEAFF. In DNA, the CDR3 is TGTGCCAGCAGCTCAGAAGTGAACACTGAAGCTTTCTTT.

The chain carries TRBV9 and TRBJ2-1; D unclear. V gave up 3 bases and J gave up 1 base, with 8 bases separating them. Germline V gene lookup returns CDR1 SGDLS and CDR2 YYNGEE. CDR3 length equals 14 residues. CDR3 DNA: TGTGCCAGCAGCGACCGGGTGTCCTACAATGAGCAGTTCTTC. It codes for CASSDRVSYNEQFF.

This CDR3 is CASSPAVASATHEQFF. CDR3 DNA: TGTGCCAGCTCACCAGCAGTGGCTAGCGCTACACATGAGCAGTTCTTC. The V gene is TRBV18, the J gene TRBJ2-1; TRBD2 is a possible D gene (6 bases). From germline, CDR1 is KGHSH and CDR2 LQKENI. Trimming cost V 2 bases and J 8 bases, with 19 bases left between them. CDR3 length: 16 amino acids.

The genes are TRBV19 and TRBJ2-7; TRBD2 is a possible D gene (6 bases). This CDR3 comprises 13 residues. CDR1 and CDR2 (germline): LNHDA, SQIVND (reference sequence). The germline V and J ends were trimmed by 0 bases and 6 bases, with 9 bases remaining between them. The CDR3 nucleotides read TGTGCCAGTAGTATAGATTTGGGGGGCGAGCAGTACTTC. Its translation: CASSIDLGGEQYF.

This chain uses TRBV14 with TRBJ2-1; TRBD1 might be the D (6 bases). Per germline, CDR1 SGHDN and CDR2 FVKESK. This CDR3 has 15 residues. Trimming left V 0 bases short and J 4 bases short, with 10 bases between. The DNA of the CDR3 is TGTGCCAGCAGCCAAGATCCGGGACATTACAATGAGCAGTTCTTC. Protein: CASSQDPGHYNEQFF.

The J gene is TRBJ2-3, the V gene TRBV7-3; 12 nucleotides match TRBD2. Trimming removed 5 bases from V and 1 base from J; junction bases left unmatched: 7. CDR3 length equals 17 residues. Per germline, CDR1 SGHTA and CDR2 FQGTGA. CDR3 nucleotide sequence: TGTGCCAGCAGCCCCATCCTAGCGGGAGGGGGCACAGATACGCAGTATTTT. It codes for CASSPILAGGGTDTQYF. The full variable domain, with the rest looked up from reference TRBV7-3 and TRBJ2-3, is GAGVSQTPSNKVTEKGKYVELRCDPISGHTALYWYRQSLGQGPEFLIYFQGTGAADDSGLPNDRFFAVRPEGSVSTLKIQRTERGDSAVYLCASSPILAGGGTDTQYFGPGTRLTVL.

This chain connects TRBV28 to TRBJ2-7; TRBD2 might be the D (6 bases). V lost 6 bases, J lost 2 bases, and 20 bases lay in between. Germline V CDR1 and CDR2: MDHEN, SYDVKM. The CDR3 has 16 amino acids. The chain's CDR3 is CASRGGGPRGPYEQYF. The CDR3 DNA reads TGTGCCAGCAGAGGAGGTGGGCCGCGGGGCCCCTACGAGCAGTACTTC.

The chain has TRBV28 and TRBJ2-3; D may be TRBD2 (6 bases). The V end was cut by 9 bases, the J end by 3 bases, with 13 bases between. Germline lookup yields CDR1 MDHEN and CDR2 SYDVKM. CDR3 length: 13 residues. CDR3 nucleotides: TGTGCCAGGGACGGGAGTCGTACAGATACGCAGTATTTT. It is translated as CARDGSRTDTQYF.

This rearrangement joins TRBV4-2 to TRBJ1-4, with 9 bases matching TRBD1. The CDR3 totals 16 residues. V was pared by 0 bases and J by 7 bases, with 6 bases of the junction left unmatched. Germline V gene lookup returns CDR1 LGHNA and CDR2 YNFKEQ. The DNA of the CDR3 is TGTGCCAGCAGCCAAGATAGGGGACAGGGTGGTGAAAAACTGTTTTTT. Translation gives CASSQDRGQGGEKLFF.

The rearrangement joins TRBV4-3 to TRBJ2-7; 10 bases are shared with TRBD2. The germline gives CDR1 LGHNA, CDR2 YSLEER. The CDR3 has 16 amino acids. Trimming cost V 2 bases and J 4 bases; bases outside gene matches: 8. CDR3 in amino acids: CASSQRPSGSVYEQYF. CDR3 DNA sequence: TGCGCCAGCAGCCAACGGCCTAGCGGGAGTGTTTACGAGCAGTACTTC.

The chain employs TRBV4-1 and TRBJ2-1; D ambiguous. The V gene's germline CDR1 is MGHRA and CDR2 YSYEKL. CDR3 length equals 14 residues. V lost 0 bases, J lost 6 bases, and 9 bases lay in between. The CDR3 DNA reads as TGCGCCAGCAGCCAAGAATGGGCTCCCAATGAGCAGTTCTTC. Amino acid sequence: CASSQEWAPNEQFF.

The chain couples TRBV25-1 to TRBJ2-7; D is perhaps TRBD1 (6 bases). V lost 1 base and J lost 1, with 17 bases in between. The CDR3 covers 17 residues. Germline V gives CDR1 MGHDK, CDR2 SYGVNS. DNA for the CDR3: TGTGCCAGCAGTGAATCACGCCAGGGGTCCAAATCCTACGAGCAGTACTTC. The encoded protein is CASSESRQGSKSYEQYF.

This clone was seen a single time. The rearrangement uses TRBV27 and TRBJ2-7; 8 nucleotides agree with TRBD1. Unmatched junction bases numbered 15, after V lost 6 bases and J lost 2 bases. Germline V gives CDR1 MNHEY, CDR2 SMNVEV (reference sequence). The CDR3 covers 17 residues. DNA for the CDR3: TGTGCCAGCAGCCACGAGCTCGACAGGGGTCTTCCCTACGAGCAGTACTTC. It translates to CASSHELDRGLPYEQYF.

The V gene is TRBV15, the J gene TRBJ2-7; D may be TRBD1 (5 bases). V lost 0 bases, J lost 2 bases, and 20 bases lay in between. This CDR3 is built from 18 residues. CDR1 and CDR2 (germline): LNHNV, YYDKDF (reference sequence). The CDR3 nucleotides are TGTGCCACCAGCAGAGATGTGTTAATTGGGCTAGGGGCCTACGAGCAGTACTTC. Amino acids: CATSRDVLIGLGAYEQYF.